The rows below give T cell receptor beta chains drawn from one sample of a study of siplizumab effects on memory and regulatory T cells. TCRdb's copy holds only in-frame clones and misses some; the assay was immunoSEQ multiplex PCR. There are tens of thousands of clones in the sample; 95% occur only once, and approximately 18% lies in the top ten. The sequenced material came from CD8+ T cells sorted from blood. These receptors were obtained from a human donor in good health. CDR3s include the opening cysteine and the closing phenylalanine or tryptophan. Each record gives: D gene, clone size, J gene, V gene, CDR3 DNA, CDR3 protein. D genes are given only for firm matches. The listing skips clone size in some rows; elsewhere it reads once, few, many or a size class.

>NA|NA|TRBJ2-1|TRBV6-1
TGTGCCTCACACCTGGGGGCGGGCTACAATGAGCAGTTCTTC
CASHLGAGYNEQFF
>TRBD2|NA|TRBJ2-7|TRBV28
TGTGCCAGCAGTTCCGTATTAAGCGGGAAGACCTACGAGCAGTACTTC
CASSSVLSGKTYEQYF
>NA|NA|TRBJ2-5|TRBV7-9
TGTGCCAGCAGAAGGGGGACGGAGACCCAGTACTTC
CASRRGTETQYF
>TRBD2|NA|TRBJ2-2|TRBV4-2
TGTGCCAGCAGCCATGGGAGACTAGCGGGCGCGAACACCGGGGAGCTGTTTTTT
CASSHGRLAGANTGELFF
>NA|NA|TRBJ2-7|TRBV27
TGTGCCACCATCGGGACACACTCCTACGAGCAGTACTTC
CATIGTHSYEQYF
>TRBD1|NA|TRBJ1-2|TRBV30
TGTGCCTCCCTCGGACAGGGGGATGGCTACACCTTC
CASLGQGDGYTF
>TRBD2|NA|TRBJ2-3|TRBV11-2
TGTGCCAGCAGCCTAGGGACTAGCCTTACAGATACGCAGTATTTT
CASSLGTSLTDTQYF
>NA|NA|TRBJ2-1|TRBV13
TGTGCCAGCAGCTTAGTGGCAGGGGGGAATGAGCAGTTCTTC
CASSLVAGGNEQFF
>NA|NA|TRBJ2-2|TRBV21-1
TGTGCCAGCACCCAAGGGGCTTCCGGGGAGCTGTTTTTT
CASTQGASGELFF
>NA|NA|TRBJ2-1|TRBV6-5
TGTGCCAGCAGTTACAGGAGCTCCTACAATGAGCAGTTCTTC
CASSYRSSYNEQFF
>NA|NA|TRBJ1-5|TRBV5-6
TGTGCCAGCACCTTGGGCAATCAGCCCCAGCATTTT
CASTLGNQPQHF
>NA|NA|TRBJ2-1|TRBV5-6
TGTGCCAGCAGCTCGAGGTCCCACAATGAGCAGTTCTTC
CASSSRSHNEQFF
>NA|NA|TRBJ2-1|TRBV5-5
TGTGCCAGCAGCTTGAGTCTATCCTCCTACAATGAGCAGTTCTTC
CASSLSLSSYNEQFF
>NA|NA|TRBJ2-5|TRBV9
TGTGCCAGCAGCGTGGAGGGGATCGAGACCCAGTACTTC
CASSVEGIETQYF
>NA|NA|TRBJ1-5|TRBV27
TGTGCCAGCAGTCTCGGCGGGGGCAATCAGCCCCAGCATTTT
CASSLGGGNQPQHF
>NA|NA|TRBJ2-1|TRBV19
TGTGCCAGTAGTATCTGGGACTTCCCCTACAATGAGCAGTTCTTC
CASSIWDFPYNEQFF
>TRBD2|NA|TRBJ2-5|TRBV6-5
TGTCAGAGCGGGAGGGGAGAGACCCAGTACTTC
CQSGRGETQYF
>TRBD2|once|TRBJ2-7|TRBV12-5
TGTGCTAGTGGTTTGGGACTAGCGGGAGTTCAGGAGCAGTACTTC
CASGLGLAGVQEQYF
>NA|NA|TRBJ2-1|TRBV29-1
TGCAGCGTTGAAGGCGGGACTCTTTACAATGAGCAGTTCTTC
CSVEGGTLYNEQFF
>TRBD2|NA|TRBJ2-1|TRBV29-1
TGCAGCGTTCGATTAGCGGGAGGCCCACGACCGGATGAGCAGTTCTTC
CSVRLAGGPRPDEQFF
>NA|NA|TRBJ2-5|TRBV4-1
TGCGCCAGCAGCCAAGCGGGGGATGGAGAGACCCAGTACTTC
CASSQAGDGETQYF
>NA|once|TRBJ1-1|TRBV25-1
TGTGCCAGCAGTGAATTTGGACGCTCTGTCACTGAAGCTTTCTTT
CASSEFGRSVTEAFF
>NA|NA|TRBJ2-7|TRBV5-8
TGTGCCAGCAGCTTGGTGGTTGAATTCGGGTACGAGCAGTACTTC
CASSLVVEFGYEQYF
>TRBD1|NA|TRBJ2-3|TRBV19
TGTGCCAGTAGTATTCGAGCCAGGGGGAGAGATACGCAGTATTTT
CASSIRARGRDTQYF
>NA|few|TRBJ1-4|TRBV5-1
TGCGCCAGCAGCTTGGGAGGGTCGGATGAAAAACTGTTTTTT
CASSLGGSDEKLFF
>TRBD2|NA|TRBJ2-7|TRBV6-5
TGTGCCAGCAGTTACCGACTAGCGGGAGGGTACGAGCAGTACTTC
CASSYRLAGGYEQYF
>NA|NA|TRBJ2-5|TRBV14
TGTGCCAGCAGCCAGAGTGGGACCCAGTACTTC
CASSQSGTQYF
>TRBD2|NA|TRBJ2-1|TRBV29-1
TGCAGCGCCCTTCGGGGCGGGAGGTCCAATGAGCAGTTCTTC
CSALRGGRSNEQFF
>NA|NA|TRBJ1-1|TRBV18
TGTGCCAGCTCGCCGGGAAGGGGGAGGAACACTGAAGCTTTCTTT
CASSPGRGRNTEAFF
>NA|NA|TRBJ1-2|TRBV5-1
TGCGCCAGCAGCACGAACAGGGAGCTAGGGGGCTACACCTTC
CASSTNRELGGYTF